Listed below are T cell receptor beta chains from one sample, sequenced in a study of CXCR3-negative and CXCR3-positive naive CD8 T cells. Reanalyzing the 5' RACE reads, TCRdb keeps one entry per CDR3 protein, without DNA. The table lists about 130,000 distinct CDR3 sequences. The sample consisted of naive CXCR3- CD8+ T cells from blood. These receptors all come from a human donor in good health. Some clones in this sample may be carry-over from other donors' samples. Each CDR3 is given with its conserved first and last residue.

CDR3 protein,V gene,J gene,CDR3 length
CASSPTGGGETQYF,TRBV7-3,TRBJ2-5,14
CASSSGQGFYEQYF,TRBV7-9,TRBJ2-7,14
CASSESTRAGSGSPLHF,TRBV10-1,TRBJ1-6,17
CASSSRDFNYNEQFF,TRBV5-1,TRBJ2-1,15
CASSEMFRGRPGELFF,TRBV2,TRBJ2-2,16
CASRPGTSGNGQFF,TRBV27,TRBJ2-1,14
CASSLGGNTGELFF,TRBV7-6,TRBJ2-2,14
CASRYGQGTVGNFHGYTF,TRBV11-2,TRBJ1-2,18
CASSRFSTGETDTQYF,TRBV5-1,TRBJ2-3,16
CASTPGAPPFYEQYF,TRBV6-2/TRBV6-3,TRBJ2-7,15
CASSPPGLVPPSYEQYF,TRBV28,TRBJ2-7,17
CSVASASLQDTQYF,TRBV29-1,TRBJ2-3,14
CASRVRDNEQFF,TRBV6-6,TRBJ2-1,12
CASSKSIRDSNYGYTF,TRBV21-1,TRBJ1-2,16
CASSFRVGSGEQYF,TRBV28,TRBJ2-7,14
CASSPGTATYEQYF,TRBV4-2,TRBJ2-7,14
CASSDGTGGPDEQFF,TRBV25-1,TRBJ2-1,15
CASTTTGLRHEQYF,TRBV28,TRBJ2-7,14
CASSQGTTAGTNYGYTF,TRBV4-3,TRBJ1-2,17
CASSPIRRGLKRWGTDTQYF,TRBV12-3/TRBV12-4,TRBJ2-3,20
CSVSAGTASEQYF,TRBV29-1,TRBJ2-7,13
CASSKDWARGTQYF,TRBV21-1,TRBJ2-5,14
CSVEGRPNNEQFF,TRBV29-1,TRBJ2-1,13
CASSLSGTQGNNEQFF,TRBV12-3/TRBV12-4,TRBJ2-1,16
CAGSAEGHSYEQYF,TRBV7-2,TRBJ2-7,14
CASSNPRSSYNSPLHF,TRBV28,TRBJ1-6,16